This record covers a single T cell receptor beta chain. The clone's antigen remains unknown. No much larger clone is present one base from it, and per-base qualities are unavailable. These data originate in a study of siplizumab effects on memory and regulatory T cells (dated by TCRdb to between 2019 and 2020). Some background on the complete study: The study looked at the effect of siplizumab, an anti-CD2 antibody, on alloreactive T-cell subsets in allogeneic mixed lymphocyte reactions made from human PBMCs.

Broad study findings and their caveats: Of the alloreactive CD4+ clones that could be mapped, the Treg-derived share averaged about 67% with siplizumab compared with around 27% in control reactions. Whether proliferating Tregs from siplizumab cultures were suppressive was not functionally confirmed. Greater diversity appeared to be present in unstimulated naive T cells than in memory T cells, and a substantial contribution to the alloresponse seemed to be made by naive cells. Siplizumab significantly lowered the cumulative frequency of alloreactive sequences that could be traced to unstimulated CD4+ memory T cells. Because sequences below about 10^-5 frequency were poorly captured, only a minor fraction of alloreactive clones could be mapped to unstimulated subsets. About 75-95% of proliferating CD4+ or CD8+ clones could not be given a naive or memory phenotype.

Library prep was done by the immunoSEQ multiplex PCR assay. Roughly 100,000 TCR templates per sample were assayed on the deep sequencing platform. Genomic DNA extracted from sorted T cells was the material used for TCRbeta CDR3 sequencing. The study's processing was this. The R programming language was used for the clonal analysis of the TCRbeta CDR3 data. Alloreactive CD4+ and CD8+ clones were identified by comparing unstimulated samples to CFSE-low samples taken after the reaction. Alloreactive CD4+ clones were assigned to regulatory or non-regulatory origin by matching sequences to sorted unstimulated Treg and non-Treg repertoires. Here the immuneACCESS table is served through TCRdb, limited to in-frame sequences with V and J called. Missing clones are a known gap in these copies; in checked studies unresolved V genes cover under half, and the rest lacks a known reason. V and J calls and clone size are given by that table; D and trimming were obtained from the DNA. This sample gives some 100,000 clones in total; more than 95% of them show up just once. Around 0.03% of the sample is taken by the ten largest.

V lost 3 bases and J lost 4 bases; the stretch between them is 7 bases long. Reading from cysteine to phenylalanine, the CDR3 counts 12 amino acids. Solely the CDR3 DNA is kept, with 36 bases framed from the first base. The germline V gene gives CDR1 as KGHSH and CDR2 as LQKENI. Additional sequencing covered unstimulated subsets from a few donor pairs, namely CD8+ effector memory, CD4+ naive, CD8+ TEMRA, CD4+ memory and CD8+ naive. Sorted unstimulated T cells, along with proliferating T cells recovered from mixed lymphocyte reactions, underwent TCRbeta CDR3 sequencing. Fresh whole blood from 9 to 11 HLA-typed healthy donors was used as the source from which PBMCs were isolated.

The receptor comes from a human donor in good health. Recombination connected TRBV18 to TRBJ2-7; the D segment could be TRBD2, given 6 matching bases. Sample: naive CD4+ T cells sorted from blood. The sample's cell subset or site, from its label and the paper: unstimulated naive T cells. The CDR3 region reads CASSPGGYEQYF. The nucleotide sequence is given as TGTGCCAGCTCACCCGGGGGATACGAGCAGTACTTC.